What follows are 17 T cell receptor beta chains derived from one specimen sequenced in a study of cytomegalovirus exposure and HLA in healthy donors. Primers included in the PCR were 60 Vbeta and 13 Jbeta primers. Here immunoSEQ multiplex PCR was the method, and the copy in TCRdb shows in-frame clones only, minus some. The table shows under 150,000 clones, with about 70% occurring only once. Sample: PBMCs. Receptors originate from a woman aged 60-75 years in good health and CMV-seropositive.

This clone has more than one count but fewer than ten. This chain joins TRBV7-9 and TRBJ1-2; D might be TRBD1 (5 bases). The germline gives CDR1 SEHNR, CDR2 FQNEAQ (reference sequence). Trimming took 1 base from V and 2 from J, leaving 8 bases between them. The CDR3 is made up of 14 amino acids. CDR3 loop: CASSLVGGNYGYTF. CDR3 bases: TGTGCCAGCAGCTTAGTTGGGGGGAACTATGGCTACACCTTC.

This clone was recorded once. The rearrangement joins TRBV7-2 to TRBJ1-6, with D perhaps TRBD1 (6 bases). The CDR3 totals 16 residues. Trimming removed 3 bases at V and 5 bases at J, with 14 bases between. Germline values: CDR1 SGHTA, CDR2 FQGNSA. The DNA for the CDR3 is TGTGCCAGCAGCTTGGGGGTCGGGACACATAATTCACCCCTCCACTTT. As protein: CASSLGVGTHNSPLHF. Together with reference TRBV7-2 and TRBJ1-6, the CDR3 gives the full variable domain: GAGVSQSPSNKVTEKGKDVELRCDPISGHTALYWYRQSLGQGLEFLIYFQGNSAPDKSGLPSDRFSAERTGGSVSTLTIQRTQQEDSAVYLCASSLGVGTHNSPLHFGNGTRLTVT.

This clone was detected only a few times. The chain employs TRBV5-6 and TRBJ2-1, with 9 bases lining up with TRBD2. V lost 6 bases, J lost 8 bases, and 15 bases stayed unmatched. Germline loops: CDR1 SGHDT, CDR2 YYEEEE. This CDR3 has 16 residues. The CDR3 DNA is TGTGCCAGCACCTGGTCAAGCGGGGGGTCTAGGGATGAGCAGTTCTTC. Translation: CASTWSSGGSRDEQFF.

The chain carries TRBV11-3 and TRBJ1-1; a possible D gene is TRBD1 (5 bases). Looked up from germline, CDR1 is SGHNT and CDR2 is YENEEA. The CDR3 has 14 amino acids. V was clipped by 5 bases and J by 1 base, with 11 bases between them. The CDR3 here is CASSALDTNTEAFF. DNA of the CDR3: TGTGCCAGCAGCGCCCTGGACACGAACACTGAAGCTTTCTTT.

V usage is TRBV6-4 and J usage is TRBJ2-1, with 7 bases aligning to TRBD2. Trimming took 0 bases from V and 9 from J; bases not matched to a gene: 5. The germline gives CDR1 MRHNA, CDR2 SNTAGT. The CDR3 is 14 residues long. The CDR3 sequence is CASSDSAGVGEQFF. In DNA form, the CDR3 reads TGTGCCAGCAGTGACTCCGCGGGGGTTGGTGAGCAGTTCTTC.

The V gene is TRBV5-4, the J gene TRBJ1-3, with TRBD1 matching over 7 bases. With V trimmed by 4 bases and J by 4 bases, 8 bases remained unmatched. Germline CDR1 and CDR2: SGHNT and YYREEE (reference sequence). The CDR3 covers 15 residues. CDR3 loop: CASSVGGTAGNTIYF. Here the CDR3 DNA reads TGTGCCAGCAGCGTCGGTGGGACAGCAGGAAACACCATATATTTT. The full variable domain, rest sourced from reference TRBV5-4 and TRBJ1-3, is ETGVTQSPTHLIKTRGQQVTLRCSSQSGHNTVSWYQQALGQGPQFIFQYYREEENGRGNFPPRFSGLQFPNYSSELNVNALELDDSALYLCASSVGGTAGNTIYFGEGSWLTVV.

V and J are TRBV5-1 and TRBJ1-4; D is possibly TRBD1 (6 bases). The CDR3 length is 13 residues. Germline-derived CDR1 and CDR2 are SGHRS and YFSETQ. The V end lost 7 bases, the J end lost 4 bases, and 11 bases lay between the germline ends. CDR3 protein: CASREQGNEKLFF. CDR3 sequence (DNA): TGCGCCAGCCGCGAACAGGGTAATGAAAAACTGTTTTTT.

V gene TRBV5-1 combines with J gene TRBJ2-1, with TRBD2 identical over 10 bases. V shed 4 bases, J shed 5 bases, and the junction held 9 bases outside the gene matches. The CDR3 sequence is 16 residues long. Germline V lookup: CDR1 SGHRS, CDR2 YFSETQ. CDR3 loop: CASSPRLAGQDNEQFF. In nucleotides, the CDR3 is TGCGCCAGCAGCCCCCGACTAGCGGGCCAAGACAATGAGCAGTTCTTC.

This chain joins TRBV29-1 and TRBJ1-2; D ambiguous. CDR1 SQVTM and CDR2 ANQGSEA come from the germline V gene. CDR3 length equals 13 residues. V was clipped by 5 bases and J by 5 bases, with 15 bases between them. CDR3 amino acids: CSVRVEGSYGYTF. CDR3 sequence (DNA): TGCAGCGTTCGGGTGGAGGGAAGTTATGGCTACACCTTC.

This clone has just a few counts. The chain is built from TRBV9 and TRBJ1-1; TRBD1 matches at 8 bases. Losses at the gene ends were 3 bases for V and 4 bases for J; bases not matched to a gene: 2. The CDR3 has 13 amino acids. Germline V gives CDR1 SGDLS, CDR2 YYNGEE. The CDR3 sequence: CASSGDRGTEAFF. The CDR3 nucleotides read TGTGCCAGCAGCGGCGACAGGGGCACTGAAGCTTTCTTT. The variable domain in full, completed from reference TRBV9 and TRBJ1-1, reads DSGVTQTPKHLITATGQRVTLRCSPRSGDLSVYWYQQSLDQGLQFLIQYYNGEERAKGNILERFSAQQFPDLHSELNLSSLELGDSALYFCASSGDRGTEAFFGQGTRLTVV.

CDR3 in DNA: TGTGCCAGCAGCGCCTCGGGGGGTGGTAATGAAAAACTGTTTTTT. It is translated as CASSASGGGNEKLFF. The rearrangement links TRBV5-4 to TRBJ1-4; possibly TRBD1 for D (5 bases). CDR1 SGHNT and CDR2 YYREEE come from the germline V gene (reference sequence). V was clipped by 4 bases and J by 4 bases, with 14 bases between them. The CDR3 consists of 15 residues.

This clone has only a few counts. V gene TRBV2 combines with J gene TRBJ1-3; the D is unclear. V lost 4 bases and J 2 bases, leaving 9 bases between the germline ends. The CDR3 contains 14 residues. Per the germline V gene, CDR1 is SNHLY and CDR2 is FYNNEI. The CDR3 nucleotides are TGTGCCAGCAGTGGAGGATCGGCTGGAAACACCATATATTTT. As protein: CASSGGSAGNTIYF. The full variable domain, in which reference TRBV2 and TRBJ1-3 provide the parts outside the CDR3, is EPEVTQTPSHQVTQMGQEVILRCVPISNHLYFYWYRQILGQKVEFLVSFYNNEISEKSEIFDDQFSVERPDGSNFTLKIRSTKLEDSAMYFCASSGGSAGNTIYFGEGSWLTVV.

The chain carries TRBV11-2 and TRBJ2-3, with TRBD1 matching over 8 bases. Germline V gene lookup returns CDR1 SGHAT and CDR2 FQNNGV. V trimming: 5 bases; J trimming: 4 bases; junction bases outside the gene matches: 11. This CDR3 spans 16 amino acids. The CDR3 loop reads CASSRKGRGPADTQYF. The CDR3 DNA sequence: TGTGCCAGCAGCCGGAAGGGCAGGGGGCCTGCAGATACGCAGTATTTT. Combining the CDR3 with reference TRBV11-2 and TRBJ2-3 gives the whole variable domain EAGVAQSPRYKIIEKRQSVAFWCNPISGHATLYWYQQILGQGPKLLIQFQNNGVVDDSQLPKDRFSAERLKGVDSTLKIQPAKLEDSAVYLCASSRKGRGPADTQYFGPGTRLTVL.

This clone was counted between two and nine times. The V and J genes are TRBV7-2 and TRBJ2-3; 9 bases agree with TRBD2. The V segment lost 1 base and the J segment 11 bases; nucleotides outside the gene matches: 7. CDR1 SGHTA and CDR2 FQGNSA come from the germline V gene. The CDR3 loop spans 14 amino acids. CDR3 protein: CASSLGSSGGLQYF. The CDR3 DNA follows: TGTGCCAGCAGCTTAGGAAGTAGCGGGGGATTGCAGTATTTT.

This clone is a singleton in its sample. The V call is TRBV5-8, the J call TRBJ1-5; D might be TRBD1 (5 bases). From germline, CDR1 is SGHTS and CDR2 YDEGEE. This CDR3 is 16 amino acids long. V lost 1 base to trimming and J lost 2 bases, with 13 bases between them. The CDR3 region has the DNA TGTGCCAGCAGCTTGCGGTCCGGGACTGGCAATCAGCCCCAGCATTTT. It specifies CASSLRSGTGNQPQHF.

The chain employs TRBV29-1 and TRBJ1-2; 8 bases match TRBD1. Trimming at V came to 0 bases and at J to 5 bases, leaving 5 bases not matched to a gene. This CDR3 is built from 14 residues. Germline V gives CDR1 SQVTM, CDR2 ANQGSEA. CDR3 sequence (DNA): TGCAGCGTTGAAGAGGGGGACAGGAGGTATGGCTACACCTTC. It yields the protein CSVEEGDRRYGYTF. The full variable domain, completed using reference TRBV29-1 and TRBJ1-2, is SAVISQKPSRDICQRGTSLTIQCQVDSQVTMMFWYRQQPGQSLTLIATANQGSEATYESGFVIDKFPISRPNLTFSTLTVSNMSPEDSSIYLCSVEEGDRRYGYTFGSGTRLTVV.

The chain combines TRBV5-1 with TRBJ2-3, with D possibly TRBD2 on 6 matching bases. Germline V gene sequence: CDR1 SGHRS, CDR2 YFSETQ. V lost 2 bases to trimming and J lost 1 base, with 14 bases between them. This CDR3 comprises 16 residues. The CDR3 region is CASSFPGGGGTDTQYF. The CDR3 bases are TGCGCCAGCAGCTTCCCCGGTGGCGGGGGCACAGATACGCAGTATTTT. The full variable domain, rest sourced from reference TRBV5-1 and TRBJ2-3, is KAGVTQTPRYLIKTRGQQVTLSCSPISGHRSVSWYQQTPGQGLQFLFEYFSETQRNKGNFPGRFSGRQFSNSRSEMNVSTLELGDSALYLCASSFPGGGGTDTQYFGPGTRLTVL.